These 14 T cell receptor beta chains came from one sample sequenced in a study of neurological immune-mediated disorders. Each CDR3 protein is one row after TCRdb ran MiXCR on the 5' RACE reads. This sample has tens of thousands of distinct CDR3 sequences, with roughly 4.3% found just once. Source material: PBMCs. All receptors come from a man aged 45-65 years with multiple sclerosis.

V and J are TRBV5-1 and TRBJ2-1; 7 positions match TRBD1. The CDR3 is 14 amino acids. Trimming cost V 0 bases and J 6 bases; bases outside gene matches: 3. CDR1 is SGHRS and CDR2 is YFSETQ in the germline V gene. The CDR3 here is CASSLGQGRNEQFF. In DNA, the CDR3 is TGCGCCAGCAGCTTGGGACAGGGTCGCAATGAGCAGTTCTTC.

The chain uses TRBV20-1 and TRBJ2-7; D not certain. The CDR3 consists of 14 residues. The V end was cut by 3 bases, the J end by 0 bases, with 12 bases between. Per the germline V gene, CDR1 is DFQATT and CDR2 is SNEGSKA (reference sequence). CDR3 sequence: CSARNLLSSYEQYF. The CDR3 bases are TGCAGTGCTAGGAATCTTTTGAGCTCCTACGAGCAGTACTTC.

This clonotype was recorded at least ten times. The chain employs TRBV12-3 or TRBV12-4 and TRBJ2-7; 10 bases agree with TRBD1. The CDR3 totals 14 residues. Trimming took 6 bases from V and 7 from J; bases not matched to a gene: 9. CDR3 coding DNA: TGTGCCAGCAGCAGGGGACAGGGGTTAAAGGAGCAGTACTTC. Amino acids: CASSRGQGLKEQYF.

This clonotype appeared many times. V and J are TRBV14 and TRBJ2-1, with 11 positions matching TRBD1. With V trimmed by 4 bases and J by 2 bases, 7 bases remained unmatched. Germline V lookup: CDR1 SGHDN, CDR2 FVKESK. CDR3 length: 17 residues. CDR3 region: CASSPRPGQGAYNEQFF. The CDR3 DNA follows: TGTGCCAGCAGCCCCCGACCGGGACAGGGGGCCTACAATGAGCAGTTCTTC.

This clonotype was recorded a few times. It may be a read error: a sequence one base away is much more abundant. The rearrangement joins TRBV9 to TRBJ1-1; weak D call: TRBD1 (5 bases). This CDR3 is 17 amino acids long. The germline gives CDR1 SGDLS, CDR2 YYNGEE. Trimming took 0 bases from V and 6 from J, leaving 21 bases between them. For the CDR3, the DNA is TGTGCCAGCAGCGTAGAGGGTGGGGGAAAGTATGACGCTGAAGCTTTCTTT. Protein: CASSVEGGGKYDAEAFF.

The chain is built from TRBV7-8 and TRBJ1-5, with D possibly matching TRBD1 (5 bases). Per germline, CDR1 SGHVS and CDR2 FQNEAQ. V was pared by 1 base and J by 2 bases, with 9 bases between. The CDR3 is 15 residues long. The CDR3 region has the DNA TGTGCCAGCAGCTTAGATGGGGGTGGCAATCAGCCCCAGCATTTT. This translates into CASSLDGGGNQPQHF.

This clonotype was seen repeatedly, ten times or more. The rearrangement uses TRBV9 and TRBJ2-2; 7 bases are a match to TRBD2. This CDR3 is 15 amino acids long. The ends lost 2 bases at V and 1 base at J; junction bases unmatched: 2. The germline gives CDR1 SGDLS, CDR2 YYNGEE. The CDR3 sequence is CASSVQRGNTGELFF. The CDR3 DNA is TGTGCCAGCAGCGTCCAGCGGGGGAACACCGGGGAGCTGTTTTTT.

This clonotype was recorded many times. The chain combines TRBV7-8 with TRBJ1-1; D unclear. V dropped 9 bases and J dropped 5 bases, with 10 bases sitting between them. The germline CDR1 and CDR2 sequences are SGHVS and FQNEAQ. This CDR3 is 11 amino acids long. CDR3 bases: TGTGCCAGGCGGGGAGGGACTGAAGCTTTCTTT. Amino acids: CARRGGTEAFF.

Many counts were recorded for this clonotype. The V call is TRBV7-8, the J call TRBJ2-3, with 12 bases lining up with TRBD1. The CDR3 is 15 residues long. After removal of 4 bases from V and 4 bases from J, the junction contained 3 bases not matched to a gene. Germline loops: CDR1 SGHVS, CDR2 FQNEAQ. As DNA, the CDR3 is TGTGCCAGCAGCTCGGGACAGGGGGCATCAGATACGCAGTATTTT. Translated: CASSSGQGASDTQYF.

This clonotype was picked up a small number of times. The chain links TRBV11-2 to TRBJ1-2, with D possibly being TRBD1 (6 bases). Germline V lookup: CDR1 SGHAT, CDR2 FQNNGV. V was trimmed by 1 base and J by 0 bases, leaving 15 bases between them. This CDR3 contains 17 residues. The CDR3 loop is CASSLGSGRTANYGYTF. CDR3 nucleotides: TGTGCCAGCAGCTTAGGGTCGGGCCGGACAGCTAACTATGGCTACACCTTC.

This clonotype was observed many times. The rearrangement uses TRBV3-1 and TRBJ2-7; D is possibly TRBD2 (6 bases). CDR1 and CDR2 (germline): LGHDT, YNNKEL (reference sequence). Trimming removed 6 bases at V and 1 base at J, with 10 bases between. The CDR3 extends over 13 amino acids. The CDR3 sequence is CASRRSGSYEQYF. For the CDR3, the DNA is TGTGCCAGCAGACGAAGCGGGTCCTACGAGCAGTACTTC.

This clonotype has at least ten counts. One end of the junction does not line up with germline, which may come from a read error. The rearrangement uses TRBV7-6 and TRBJ1-5; D remains unclear. The CDR3 totals 15 residues. Germline values: CDR1 SGHVS, CDR2 FNYEAQ. The DNA for the CDR3 is TGTGCCAGCAGCCTAGCGACGGGGAGCGGTCAGCCCCAGCATTTT. It is translated as CASSLATGSGQPQHF.

The genes are TRBV24-1 and TRBJ2-1; TRBD1 is a possible D gene (6 bases). This CDR3 region has 13 residues. Trimming removed 0 bases from V and 10 bases from J, with 9 bases in between. Germline loops: CDR1 KGHDR, CDR2 SFDVKD. CDR3 loop: CATSDLPGQEQFF. The CDR3 nucleotides read TGTGCCACCAGTGATTTGCCCGGACAGGAGCAGTTCTTC.

This clonotype was seen many times. This chain uses TRBV20-1 with TRBJ2-1, with D maybe TRBD2 (5 bases). CDR1 is DFQATT and CDR2 is SNEGSKA in the germline V gene (reference sequence). Trimming cost V 5 bases and J 1 base, with 18 bases left between them. The CDR3 has 16 residues. As DNA, the CDR3 is TGCAGTGCTCCTACCCGGAGGTCCGAGTCCTACAATGAGCAGTTCTTC. This codes for CSAPTRRSESYNEQFF.